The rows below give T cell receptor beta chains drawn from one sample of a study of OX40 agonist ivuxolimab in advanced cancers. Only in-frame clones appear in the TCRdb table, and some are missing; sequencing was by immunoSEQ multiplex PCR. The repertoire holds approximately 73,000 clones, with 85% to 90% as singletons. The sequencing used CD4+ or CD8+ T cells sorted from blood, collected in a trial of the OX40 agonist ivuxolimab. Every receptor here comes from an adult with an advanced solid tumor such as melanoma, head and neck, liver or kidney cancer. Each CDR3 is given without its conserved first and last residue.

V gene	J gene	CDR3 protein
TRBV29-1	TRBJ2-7	SVGRDTTYEQY
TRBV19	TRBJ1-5	ASSIVWQGARQPQH
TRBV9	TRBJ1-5	ASSGSGGQPQH
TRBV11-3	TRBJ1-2	ASSFAGNLLYGYT
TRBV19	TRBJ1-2	ASQGYGYT
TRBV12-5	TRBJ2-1	ASGLDYQATVSSYNEQF
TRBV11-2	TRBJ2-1	ASSLAVGGEALNEQF
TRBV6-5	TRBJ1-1	ASSYDGYTEAF
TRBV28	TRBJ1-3	ASSLTGNTIY
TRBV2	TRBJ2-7	ASNPTGGYEQY
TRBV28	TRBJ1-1	ASSFGANTEAF
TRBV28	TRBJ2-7	ASSFPYKREQY
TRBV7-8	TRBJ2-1	ASSLAPGTYNEQF